The clone carrying this TCR beta chain showed up just a few times. Its antigen is currently unknown. Individual cDNA molecules had unique molecular identifiers attached to them by the library. Original processing methods: Counting gave a median of 95,638 TCRs per sample, with values ranging from about 20,000 to 750,000. TCRdb passed the RACE reads through MiXCR, listing each CDR3 protein once. The V and J calls were not made by the authors but by TCRdb's processing. The table includes about 77,000 distinct CDR3 sequences, about 9.2% detected once. This entry comes from a study of human T cells and chemical hapten exposure. Looking at the study overall: Small pooled library volume differences mainly caused per-sample TCR yield variation.

Study-wide results and caveats: Those TCRs sitting above 1 in 1000 frequency stayed the same with DPC sensitization.

Indicated time point: healthy volunteer bleed at 6 weeks. Unfractionated whole blood yielded total RNA. The specimen was whole blood. The TCR originated in a female donor in good health. Some clones in this sample may be carry-over from other donors' samples.

The CDR3 DNA sequence: TGTGCCAGCAGACATTTGGGGAAGGGAGGGAATCAGCCCCAGCATTTT. Protein product: CASRHLGKGGNQPQHF. The chain joins TRBV28 to TRBJ1-5; the D is unclear. This CDR3 is built from 16 residues. Germline V gene sequence: CDR1 MDHEN, CDR2 SYDVKM. With 6 bases removed from V and 4 bases from J, the gap between germline ends came to 19 bases. Full variable domain (missing parts from reference TRBV28 and TRBJ1-5): DVKVTQSSRYLVKRTGEKVFLECVQDMDHENMFWYRQDPGLGLRLIYFSYDVKMKEKGDIPEGYSVSREKKERFSLILESASTNQTSMYLCASRHLGKGGNQPQHFGDGTRLSIL.